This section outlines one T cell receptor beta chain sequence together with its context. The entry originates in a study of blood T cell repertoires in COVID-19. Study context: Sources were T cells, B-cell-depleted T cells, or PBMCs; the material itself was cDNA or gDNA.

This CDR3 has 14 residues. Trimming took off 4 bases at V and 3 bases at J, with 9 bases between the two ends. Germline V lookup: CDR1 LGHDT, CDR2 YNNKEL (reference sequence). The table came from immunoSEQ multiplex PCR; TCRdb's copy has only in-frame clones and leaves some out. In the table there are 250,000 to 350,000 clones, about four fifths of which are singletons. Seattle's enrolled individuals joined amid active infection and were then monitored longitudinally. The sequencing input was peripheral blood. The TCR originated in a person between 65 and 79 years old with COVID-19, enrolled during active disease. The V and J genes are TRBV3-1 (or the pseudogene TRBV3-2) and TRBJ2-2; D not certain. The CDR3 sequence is CASSPAVDTGELFF. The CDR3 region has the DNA TGTGCCAGCAGCCCTGCGGTGGACACCGGGGAGCTGTTTTTT.